These 3 T cell receptor beta chains share one sample of origin, sequenced in a study of blood T cell repertoires in COVID-19. Clones were sequenced by immunoSEQ multiplex PCR, and TCRdb holds only the in-frame ones, with some missing. The repertoire holds hundreds of thousands of clones, with 75% to 90% as singletons. Sequencing was performed on peripheral blood. Receptors were obtained from a woman aged 45-59 years with COVID-19, enrolled during active disease.

V is TRBV5-4 and J is TRBJ2-1, with 9 bases matching TRBD2. Trimming cost V 4 bases and J 5 bases; bases outside gene matches: 13. Germline CDR1 and CDR2: SGHNT and YYREEE (reference sequence). The CDR3 has 17 residues. CDR3 in DNA: TGTGCCAGCAGCCTTCTTACCGGGACTAGCTACCACAATGAGCAGTTCTTC. Its protein product is CASSLLTGTSYHNEQFF.

The chain couples TRBV29-1 to TRBJ2-7; D may be TRBD1 (6 bases). Trimming left V 6 bases short and J 0 bases short, with 12 bases between. The germline gives CDR1 SQVTM, CDR2 ANQGSEA. There are 13 residues in the CDR3. CDR3 in amino acids: CSVLRDTSYEQYF. DNA of the CDR3: TGCAGCGTCCTCCGGGACACCTCCTACGAGCAGTACTTC.

This chain links TRBV3-1 (or the pseudogene TRBV3-2) with TRBJ2-2, with D hard to call. With 8 bases removed from V and 6 bases from J, the gap between germline ends came to 13 bases. Looked up from germline, CDR1 is LGHDT and CDR2 is YNNKEL (reference sequence). This CDR3 has 13 amino acids. This CDR3 is CASQRTSAGELFF. CDR3 in DNA: TGTGCCAGCCAGCGTACGTCCGCCGGGGAGCTGTTTTTT.